Following are 18 T cell receptor beta chains from one sample sequenced in a study of OX40 agonist ivuxolimab in advanced cancers. Data came from immunoSEQ multiplex PCR; TCRdb stores just in-frame clones and leaves some out. This table has 30,000 to 40,000 clones, 80% to 90% appearing once. The sequencing here drew on CD4+ or CD8+ T cells sorted from blood, taken in a trial of the OX40 agonist ivuxolimab. These receptor sequences come from an adult with an advanced solid tumor such as melanoma, head and neck, liver or kidney cancer.

The CDR3 sequence: CASSLDTGKGYEQYF. DNA for the CDR3: TGCGCCAGCAGCTTGGATACAGGGAAGGGCTACGAGCAGTACTTC. The chain has TRBV5-1 and TRBJ2-7; D is perhaps TRBD1 (6 bases). Germline values: CDR1 SGHRS, CDR2 YFSETQ. V was clipped by 0 bases and J by 3 bases, with 13 bases between them. The CDR3 length is 15 residues.

The chain is built from TRBV9 and TRBJ2-3; D is undetermined. Germline CDR1 and CDR2: SGDLS and YYNGEE. With 1 base removed from V and 4 bases from J, the gap between germline ends came to 19 bases. The CDR3 is made up of 17 amino acids. CDR3 sequence (DNA): TGTGCCAGCAGCGTACCTTTAGGACCCGATCCGGCAGATACGCAGTATTTT. It codes for CASSVPLGPDPADTQYF.

J is TRBJ2-2 and V is TRBV27; D remains unclear. V gave up 3 bases and J gave up 6 bases, with 8 bases separating them. Looked up from germline, CDR1 is MNHEY and CDR2 is SMNVEV (reference sequence). The CDR3 is 13 amino acids. The CDR3 is CASSFYLSGELFF. The CDR3 nucleotides read TGTGCCAGCAGTTTTTATTTGTCCGGGGAGCTGTTTTTT.

Comments on this clone: An end of the junction does not agree with germline; a read error may underlie this. The chain combines TRBV6-5 with TRBJ1-4, with D maybe TRBD1 (6 bases). The CDR3 runs 15 residues. Germline-derived CDR1 and CDR2 are MNHEY and SVGAGI. CDR3 in DNA: TGTGCCAGCAGTGACTCAGGGGTTGGTTATGAAAAACTGTTTTTT. Translated, it gives CASSDSGVGYEKLFF.

The chain is built from TRBV5-1 and TRBJ2-6; D not certain. Germline-derived CDR1 and CDR2 are SGHRS and YFSETQ. Trimming removed 0 bases at V and 0 bases at J, with 10 bases between. The CDR3 sequence is 17 residues long. The CDR3 DNA reads as TGCGCCAGCAGCTTGGGTAGAACCTACTCTGGGGCCAACGTCCTGACTTTC. Residues: CASSLGRTYSGANVLTF.

The chain couples TRBV29-1 to TRBJ2-7, with 11 bases identical to TRBD1. The V segment lost 7 bases and the J segment 3 bases; nucleotides outside the gene matches: 2. This CDR3 has 12 amino acids. Germline V gene lookup returns CDR1 SQVTM and CDR2 ANQGSEA. In nucleotides, the CDR3 is TGCAGCGCCGGGACAGGGGGCTACGAGCAGTACTTC. Its translation: CSAGTGGYEQYF.

The CDR3 sequence is CASSTWDRSTF. The CDR3 nucleotides read TGTGCCAGCAGCACCTGGGACAGAAGTACCTTC. J is TRBJ1-2 and V is TRBV7-2; TRBD1 agrees at 7 bases. This CDR3 has 11 amino acids. Germline V gene sequence: CDR1 SGHTA, CDR2 FQGNSA. Germline trimming cut 5 bases from V and 14 bases from J; bases unmatched to any gene: 8. Full variable domain (remainder filled in from reference TRBV7-2 and TRBJ1-2): GAGVSQSPSNKVTEKGKDVELRCDPISGHTALYWYRQSLGQGLEFLIYFQGNSAPDKSGLPSDRFSAERTGGSVSTLTIQRTQQEDSAVYLCASSTWDRSTFGSGTRLTVV.

This clone has a single count. The genes are TRBV4-3 and TRBJ2-5; TRBD2 aligns across 7 bases. The CDR3 has 15 amino acids. Germline CDR1 is LGHNA and CDR2 is YSLEER. V shed 0 bases, J shed 5 bases, and the junction held 6 bases outside the gene matches. The CDR3 sequence: CASSQERGTGETQYF. CDR3 nucleotide sequence: TGCGCCAGCAGCCAAGAGCGGGGGACTGGGGAGACCCAGTACTTC.

The gene calls are TRBV11-2 and TRBJ2-2, with TRBD2 identical over 11 bases. Trimming removed 6 bases from V and 6 bases from J; junction bases left unmatched: 9. CDR3 size: 16 residues. Germline V gene sequence: CDR1 SGHAT, CDR2 FQNNGV. The DNA for the CDR3 is TGTGCCAGCAGTTACGGACTAGCGGGTACCCCCGGGGAGCTGTTTTTT. It is translated as CASSYGLAGTPGELFF.

The chain carries TRBV11-2 and TRBJ1-1, with TRBD1 matching over 10 bases. J lost 8 bases, V lost 6 bases, and 9 bases had no gene match. Germline CDR1 reads SGHAT; CDR2 reads FQNNGV. The CDR3 loop spans 14 amino acids. CDR3 DNA: TGTGCCAGCAGTCCGACAGGGGGCGAACGGGAAGCTTTCTTT. It encodes CASSPTGGEREAFF. Using reference TRBV11-2 and TRBJ1-1 for the parts outside the CDR3, the full variable domain is EAGVAQSPRYKIIEKRQSVAFWCNPISGHATLYWYQQILGQGPKLLIQFQNNGVVDDSQLPKDRFSAERLKGVDSTLKIQPAKLEDSAVYLCASSPTGGEREAFFGQGTRLTVV.

This chain uses TRBV11-3 with TRBJ1-1; a weak D match, TRBD1 (6 bases). CDR1 is SGHNT, CDR2 YENEEA, per germline. CDR3 length equals 12 residues. The ends were cut back, 5 bases at V and 8 bases at J, with 12 bases in the middle. This CDR3 reads CASSLAGTEAFF. Written as DNA, the CDR3 is TGTGCCAGCAGCCTAGCGGGGACAGAAGCTTTCTTT. Together with reference TRBV11-3 and TRBJ1-1, the CDR3 gives the full variable domain: EAGVVQSPRYKIIEKKQPVAFWCNPISGHNTLYWYLQNLGQGPELLIRYENEEAVDDSQLPKDRFSAERLKGVDSTLKIQPAELGDSAVYLCASSLAGTEAFFGQGTRLTVV.

The rearrangement links TRBV4-3 to TRBJ2-1; D not resolved. V lost 0 bases and J lost 0, with 18 bases in between. The length of the CDR3 is 19 residues. Germline loops: CDR1 LGHNA, CDR2 YSLEER. DNA for the CDR3: TGCGCCAGCAGCCAAGATAACGAACGGGTATTAAGCTCCTACAATGAGCAGTTCTTC. Residues: CASSQDNERVLSSYNEQFF.

This clone was recorded once. The gene calls are TRBV6-5 and TRBJ1-2; D may be TRBD1 (5 bases). V lost 5 bases and J 8 bases, leaving 12 bases between the germline ends. Germline values: CDR1 MNHEY, CDR2 SVGAGI. The CDR3 is 12 residues long. The CDR3 protein is CASSPQGWGYTF. The CDR3, as DNA: TGTGCCAGCAGTCCGCAGGGTTGGGGCTACACCTTC.

CDR3 sequence: CASSIGTGRFARGTEAFF. CDR3 nucleotides: TGTGCCAGTAGTATCGGGACAGGGAGGTTCGCCCGGGGCACTGAAGCTTTCTTT. The gene calls are TRBV19 and TRBJ1-1; 9 bases match TRBD1. Germline V CDR1 and CDR2: LNHDA, SQIVND (reference sequence). The J segment lost 4 bases and the V segment lost 3 bases, leaving 15 bases of the junction unmatched. This CDR3 contains 18 residues.

The gene calls are TRBV6-5 and TRBJ1-2, with D possibly matching TRBD1 (6 bases). This CDR3 comprises 15 residues. V lost 6 bases to trimming and J lost 1 base, with 15 bases between them. Germline V gives CDR1 MNHEY, CDR2 SVGAGI. The DNA for the CDR3 is TGTGCCAGCAGATCCTCGGGGGGCCATAACTATGGCTACACCTTC. Its translation: CASRSSGGHNYGYTF.

This clone was seen a single time. The chain has TRBV20-1 and TRBJ1-1; TRBD1 is a possible D gene (5 bases). V lost 2 bases and J 5 bases, leaving 6 bases between the germline ends. The CDR3 runs to 11 residues. The V gene's germline CDR1 is DFQATT and CDR2 SNEGSKA (reference sequence). In nucleotides, the CDR3 is TGCAGTGCTAGATCAGGGACTGAAGCTTTCTTT. The encoded protein is CSARSGTEAFF.

The J gene is TRBJ2-3, the V gene TRBV7-8, with D hard to call. Germline-derived CDR1 and CDR2 are SGHVS and FQNEAQ. CDR3 length: 15 residues. The ends were cut back, 5 bases at V and 0 bases at J, with 12 bases in the middle. CDR3 sequence reads: CASSAPHTSTDTQYF. DNA for the CDR3: TGTGCCAGCAGCGCGCCACATACTAGCACAGATACGCAGTATTTT.

This chain connects TRBV11-3 to TRBJ2-5; TRBD2 matches at 7 bases. The length of the CDR3 is 15 residues. V shed 4 bases and J 11 bases; nucleotides not matched to a gene: 16. Germline V gene lookup returns CDR1 SGHNT and CDR2 YENEEA. CDR3 DNA: TGTGCCAGCAGCTCGTCCGGCGGGGGAAGATCGGAGCAGTACTTC. Encoded protein: CASSSSGGGRSEQYF. Based on the CDR3 plus reference TRBV11-3 and TRBJ2-5, the full variable domain is EAGVVQSPRYKIIEKKQPVAFWCNPISGHNTLYWYLQNLGQGPELLIRYENEEAVDDSQLPKDRFSAERLKGVDSTLKIQPAELGDSAVYLCASSSSGGGRSEQYFGPGTRLLVL.